This entry lists 23 T cell receptor beta chains sequenced from one sample in a study of regulatory T cells in long-lasting Graves disease. In building TCR beta libraries, iRepertoire HTBI primers were used together with Arm-PCR of CDR3 regions. MiXCR was run by TCRdb on the multiplex PCR reads, yielding one entry per CDR3 protein. The table lists about 540,000 distinct CDR3 sequences, approximately 12% of them singletons. As to time point: newly diagnosed GD, antithyroid drugs for less than 3 months. RNA from PBMCs was the source of the TCR library. These data were also filed under a second study, of T cells in Graves' hyperthyroidism and ophthalmopathy.

The sequenced sample was peripheral blood mononuclear cells (PBMCs), obtained at new diagnosis, from a patient treated with antithyroid drugs. Receptors were obtained from a man under 40 with Graves disease.

The table lists this clonotype with many counts. V gene TRBV6-5 combines with J gene TRBJ1-1; a possible D gene is TRBD1 (5 bases). The germline gives CDR1 MNHEY, CDR2 SVGAGI. With 4 bases removed from V and 4 bases from J, the gap between germline ends came to 13 bases. This CDR3 is built from 14 residues. CDR3 amino acids: CASSFQGRRTEAFF. The DNA for the CDR3 is TGTGCCAGCAGTTTCCAGGGTCGGCGCACTGAAGCTTTCTTT.

This clonotype came up many times. The rearrangement joins TRBV27 to TRBJ2-7, with 7 bases fitting TRBD1. Trimming removed 6 bases from V and 0 bases from J; junction bases left unmatched: 11. The CDR3 sequence is 16 residues long. Germline V gives CDR1 MNHEY, CDR2 SMNVEV (reference sequence). The CDR3 DNA reads TGTGCCAGCAGCCTAGCCGGGACAGCGTCCTCCTACGAGCAGTACTTC. This translates into CASSLAGTASSYEQYF.

The chain has TRBV13 and TRBJ2-7; 8 nucleotides agree with TRBD2. The germline gives CDR1 PRHDT, CDR2 FYEKMQ (reference sequence). The CDR3 is 16 amino acids. V dropped 5 bases and J dropped 4; count of bases not matched to a gene: 13. The CDR3 nucleotides read TGTGCCAGCAGCAGTCGTTCGACTAGCGACTATTACGAGCAGTACTTC. Amino acids: CASSSRSTSDYYEQYF.

This clonotype has a count of ten or more. The V and J genes are TRBV2 and TRBJ1-1, with no clear D. Per germline, CDR1 SNHLY and CDR2 FYNNEI. The V end was cut by 1 base, the J end by 4 bases, with 16 bases between. This CDR3 is 16 amino acids long. CDR3 nucleotides: TGTGCCAGCAGTGAAGAAGAACACTCGGGAGGCACTGAAGCTTTCTTT. The encoded protein is CASSEEEHSGGTEAFF.

The chain is built from TRBV4-1 and TRBJ2-3, with D perhaps TRBD2 (5 bases). This CDR3 has 14 residues. The V end was cut by 3 bases, the J end by 5 bases, with 12 bases between. Germline CDR1 MGHRA, CDR2 YSYEKL. The CDR3 bases are TGCGCCAGCAGCCATGAGGGAGTAATAGATACGCAGTATTTT. Its translation: CASSHEGVIDTQYF.

The CDR3 nucleotides are TGTGCCAGCAGCTTGGCTAGTGAAGCTTTCTTT. Translating gives CASSLASEAFF. The J gene is TRBJ1-1, the V gene TRBV5-6; D unclear. The CDR3 is 11 residues long. V was shortened by 0 bases and J by 7 bases, with 4 bases between the two germline ends. Germline V gives CDR1 SGHDT, CDR2 YYEEEE.

As to this clonotype: A much larger clonotype is one base distant, so this may be a read error. The CDR3 DNA sequence: TGTGCCAGCAGGGAGGGCAGGGCGTGGGGCTACACCTTC. As protein: CASREGRAWGYTF. The genes are TRBV2 and TRBJ1-2, with D perhaps TRBD1 (5 bases). Germline V CDR1 and CDR2: SNHLY, FYNNEI. V was cut by 6 bases and J by 8 bases, with 16 bases left in between. CDR3 length: 13 amino acids.

The sample holds a few counts of this clonotype. The gene calls are TRBV3-1 and TRBJ2-1; D possibly corresponds to TRBD2 (6 bases). V shed 0 bases and J shed 4 bases, with 13 bases lying between them. Germline CDR1 and CDR2: LGHDT and YNNKEL (reference sequence). The CDR3 contains 16 residues. CDR3 nucleotides: TGTGCCAGCAGCCAAGAAGCGGAGGGATTTTACAATGAGCAGTTCTTC. This codes for CASSQEAEGFYNEQFF.

This clonotype was observed many times. The chain links TRBV3-1 to TRBJ2-3, with TRBD2 as a possible D gene (5 bases). Trimming took 3 bases from V and 8 from J, leaving 9 bases between them. Germline CDR1 is LGHDT and CDR2 is YNNKEL (reference sequence). CDR3 length: 12 amino acids. The CDR3 here is CASSQDEGTQYF. CDR3 nucleotide sequence: TGTGCCAGCAGCCAGGATGAGGGTACGCAGTATTTT.

There are many counts of this clonotype. The chain has TRBV30 and TRBJ1-1; 9 bases agree with TRBD1. The germline V gene has CDR1 GTSNPN and CDR2 SVGIG (reference sequence). Trimming removed 4 bases from V and 5 bases from J; junction bases left unmatched: 5. The CDR3 runs 13 residues. The CDR3 region is CAWTTGGRTEAFF. The CDR3 DNA is TGTGCCTGGACCACAGGGGGCCGGACTGAAGCTTTCTTT.

The chain has TRBV5-4 and TRBJ1-1, with D perhaps TRBD1 (5 bases). From germline, CDR1 is SGHNT and CDR2 YYREEE (reference sequence). This CDR3 has 13 amino acids. Trimming left V 7 bases short and J 3 bases short, with 13 bases between. The CDR3 here is CASRGLRDTEAFF. DNA of the CDR3: TGTGCCAGCCGGGGACTTCGCGACACTGAAGCTTTCTTT.

In its sample, this clonotype was seen many times. This chain uses TRBV10-3 with TRBJ1-1, with D tentatively TRBD1 (5 bases). The germline gives CDR1 ENHRY, CDR2 SYGVKD. V lost 7 bases, J lost 5 bases, and 20 bases lay in between. This CDR3 contains 15 residues. The CDR3 reads CAITNRIGTGTEAFF. Here the CDR3 DNA reads TGTGCCATCACTAACAGGATTGGGACTGGGACTGAAGCTTTCTTT.

Details on this clonotype: One junction end does not reproduce the germline sequence, and a read error may be involved. This chain uses TRBV24-1 with TRBJ1-4, with TRBD1 identical over 8 bases. CDR1 and CDR2 from the germline V gene are KGHDR and SFDVKD. This CDR3 has 16 residues. The CDR3 DNA reads as TGTGCCACCAGTGCCGGTGGGACAGGTCTTAATGAAAAACCGTTTTTT. Amino acid sequence: CATSAGGTGLNEKPFF.

With regard to this clonotype: A far larger clone is off by one base, so a read error is likely. The chain uses TRBV12-3 or TRBV12-4 and TRBJ2-1; TRBD1 is a possible D gene (6 bases). The length of the CDR3 is 15 residues. With 1 base removed from V and 10 bases from J, the gap between germline ends came to 17 bases. CDR3 region: CASSLGTVGPYEQFF. CDR3 DNA sequence: TGTGCCAGCAGTTTAGGGACAGTTGGTCCCTACGAGCAGTTCTTC.

This clonotype was observed at least ten times. The chain joins TRBV2 to TRBJ1-1; D is uncertain. The germline V and J ends were trimmed by 6 bases and 3 bases, with 14 bases remaining between them. There are 14 residues in the CDR3. CDR1 and CDR2 (germline): SNHLY, FYNNEI. CDR3 coding DNA: TGTGCCAGCAGCCTACTCTTCACCGACACTGAAGCTTTCTTT. Protein: CASSLLFTDTEAFF.

J is TRBJ2-7 and V is TRBV11-2; 8 positions match TRBD2. Germline loops: CDR1 SGHAT, CDR2 FQNNGV. The CDR3 spans 16 residues. V shed 3 bases and J 3 bases; nucleotides not matched to a gene: 10. The CDR3 bases are TGTGCCAGCAGCTTCACCGTAGCGGGACCCGGCTACGAGCAGTACTTC. This gives the protein CASSFTVAGPGYEQYF.

The rearrangement uses TRBV20-1 and TRBJ2-3; 8 bases fit TRBD2. Germline V lookup: CDR1 DFQATT, CDR2 SNEGSKA (reference sequence). The CDR3 covers 14 residues. Trimming at V came to 2 bases and at J to 1 base, leaving 2 bases not matched to a gene. The CDR3 spells CSARPTSGTDTQYF. The DNA for the CDR3 is TGCAGTGCTAGACCGACTAGCGGCACAGATACGCAGTATTTT.

This clonotype has a count of ten or more. A junction end diverges from the germline sequence, so it may reflect a read error. This rearrangement joins TRBV30 to TRBJ1-2; D might be TRBD1 (5 bases). The CDR3 is 11 residues long. Germline V gene data show CDR1 as GTSNPN and CDR2 as SVGIG (reference sequence). The CDR3 reads CVKGAGNGYTF. The CDR3 region has the DNA TGCGTCAAAGGGGCAGGAAATGGCTACACCTTC.

This clonotype occurred many times. The chain recombines TRBV3-1 with TRBJ2-7; a possible D gene is TRBD2 (6 bases). V lost 1 base and J lost 3, with 10 bases in between. The CDR3 is 14 residues long. Germline V gives CDR1 LGHDT, CDR2 YNNKEL (reference sequence). The CDR3 sequence is CASSQAGRLYEQYF. CDR3 DNA: TGTGCCAGCAGCCAAGCCGGGAGACTCTACGAGCAGTACTTC.

This clonotype was seen a handful of times. The chain employs TRBV30 and TRBJ2-7; D is possibly TRBD1 or TRBD2 (6 bases each). V lost 0 bases, J lost 1 base, and 13 bases lay in between. CDR1 and CDR2 from the germline V gene are GTSNPN and SVGIG (reference sequence). This CDR3 has 15 residues. This chain's CDR3 is CAWSVRGRESYEQYF. In nucleotides, the CDR3 is TGTGCCTGGAGTGTCAGGGGCCGGGAGTCCTACGAGCAGTACTTC.

The chain carries TRBV19 and TRBJ1-1, with D maybe TRBD1 (6 bases). CDR3 size: 14 residues. CDR1 is LNHDA and CDR2 is SQIVND in the germline V gene (reference sequence). Trimming took 0 bases from V and 4 from J, leaving 9 bases between them. The CDR3 nucleotides are TGTGCCAGTAGTATAGATCAGGGGAGCACTGAAGCTTTCTTT. Translating gives CASSIDQGSTEAFF.

This chain joins TRBV10-2 and TRBJ2-1, with D hard to call. The CDR3 covers 11 residues. The V end lost 3 bases, the J end lost 8 bases, and 5 bases lay between the germline ends. Germline CDR1 WSHSY, CDR2 SAAADI. CDR3 protein: CASSDSYEQFF. CDR3 bases: TGCGCCAGCAGTGATTCCTATGAGCAGTTCTTC.

V gene TRBV3-1 combines with J gene TRBJ2-5, with TRBD1 as a possible D gene (6 bases). CDR3 length equals 13 residues. Deletions cut 6 bases from V and 5 bases from J, with 13 bases between. Per the germline V gene, CDR1 is LGHDT and CDR2 is YNNKEL (reference sequence). The CDR3 sequence: CASRLQGRETQYF. The CDR3 DNA follows: TGTGCCAGCAGACTACAGGGACGGGAGACCCAGTACTTC.